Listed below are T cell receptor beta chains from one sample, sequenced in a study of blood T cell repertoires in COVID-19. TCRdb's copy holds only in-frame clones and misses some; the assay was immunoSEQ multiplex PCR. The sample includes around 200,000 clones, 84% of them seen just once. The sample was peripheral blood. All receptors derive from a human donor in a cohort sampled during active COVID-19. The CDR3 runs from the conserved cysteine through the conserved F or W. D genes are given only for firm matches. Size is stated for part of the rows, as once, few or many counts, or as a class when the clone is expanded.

cdr3_aa: CASSPVLTSGGENEQFF
cdr3_nt: TGTGCCAGCAGCCCCGTCCTGACTAGCGGGGGGGAGAATGAGCAGTTCTTC
d_call: TRBD2
clone_size: once
cdr3_length: 17
v_call: TRBV5-6
j_call: TRBJ2-1

cdr3_aa: CASSLVGQAQETQYF
cdr3_nt: TGTGCCAGCAGCTTAGTAGGTCAGGCACAAGAGACCCAGTACTTC
d_call: -
clone_size: -
cdr3_length: 15
v_call: TRBV11-2
j_call: TRBJ2-5

cdr3_aa: CSVEDPQGRHNEQFF
cdr3_nt: TGCAGCGTTGAAGATCCGCAGGGGCGGCACAATGAGCAGTTCTTC
d_call: -
clone_size: once
cdr3_length: 15
v_call: TRBV29-1
j_call: TRBJ2-1

cdr3_aa: CASSPLVNTEAFF
cdr3_nt: TGTGCCAGCTCACCACTAGTGAACACTGAAGCTTTCTTT
d_call: -
clone_size: -
cdr3_length: 13
v_call: TRBV18
j_call: TRBJ1-1

cdr3_aa: CASSSQGDRNTIYF
cdr3_nt: TGTGCCAGCAGCTCACAGGGCGACCGGAACACCATATATTTT
d_call: -
clone_size: -
cdr3_length: 14
v_call: TRBV5-4
j_call: TRBJ1-3

cdr3_aa: CATSREGGGTQETQYF
cdr3_nt: TGTGCCACCAGCAGAGAGGGCGGGGGAACCCAAGAGACCCAGTACTTC
d_call: TRBD2
clone_size: -
cdr3_length: 16
v_call: TRBV15
j_call: TRBJ2-5

cdr3_aa: CASSEGSGGLAKNIQYF
cdr3_nt: TGTGCCAGCAGTGAAGGGAGTGGGGGGTTAGCCAAAAACATTCAGTACTTC
d_call: -
clone_size: -
cdr3_length: 17
v_call: TRBV6-1
j_call: TRBJ2-4

cdr3_aa: CASSIAQGGANVLTF
cdr3_nt: TGTGCCAGTAGTATAGCTCAGGGTGGGGCCAACGTCCTGACTTTC
d_call: -
clone_size: -
cdr3_length: 15
v_call: TRBV19
j_call: TRBJ2-6

cdr3_aa: CASSKTGTGAGYTF
cdr3_nt: TGTGCCAGCAGTAAAACCGGGACAGGGGCCGGCTACACCTTC
d_call: TRBD1
clone_size: -
cdr3_length: 14
v_call: TRBV6-6
j_call: TRBJ1-2

cdr3_aa: CASSQDRQGLYNEQFF
cdr3_nt: TGTGCCAGCAGCCAAGATCGGCAGGGCCTTTACAATGAGCAGTTCTTC
d_call: -
clone_size: -
cdr3_length: 16
v_call: TRBV4-2
j_call: TRBJ2-1

cdr3_aa: CAISSPGTGPTYEQYF
cdr3_nt: TGTGCCATCAGTTCTCCTGGGACAGGCCCAACCTACGAGCAGTACTTC
d_call: TRBD1
clone_size: -
cdr3_length: 16
v_call: TRBV10-3
j_call: TRBJ2-7

cdr3_aa: CASSLLGGAEAFF
cdr3_nt: TGTGCCAGCAGTTTATTAGGGGGCGCGGAAGCTTTCTTT
d_call: TRBD1
clone_size: -
cdr3_length: 13
v_call: TRBV28
j_call: TRBJ1-1

cdr3_aa: CASSLLQGYQETQYF
cdr3_nt: TGTGCCAGCAGCTTGCTACAGGGGTACCAAGAGACCCAGTACTTC
d_call: TRBD1
clone_size: -
cdr3_length: 15
v_call: TRBV7-9
j_call: TRBJ2-5

cdr3_aa: CASSSLGMLYEQYF
cdr3_nt: TGCGCCAGCAGCTCCTTGGGCATGTTGTACGAGCAGTACTTC
d_call: -
clone_size: -
cdr3_length: 14
v_call: TRBV10-2
j_call: TRBJ2-7

cdr3_aa: CASRQGATYNEQFF
cdr3_nt: TGTGCCAGTAGGCAGGGGGCCACCTACAATGAGCAGTTCTTC
d_call: TRBD1
clone_size: -
cdr3_length: 14
v_call: TRBV19
j_call: TRBJ2-1

cdr3_aa: CASTRSEQNNQPQHF
cdr3_nt: TGTGCCAGCACCCGAAGTGAACAGAACAATCAGCCCCAGCATTTT
d_call: -
clone_size: few
cdr3_length: 15
v_call: TRBV2
j_call: TRBJ1-5

cdr3_aa: CASSATGETQYF
cdr3_nt: TGTGCCAGCAGCGCTACGGGTGAGACCCAGTACTTC
d_call: -
clone_size: -
cdr3_length: 12
v_call: TRBV9
j_call: TRBJ2-5

cdr3_aa: CASSQGGGTGQFF
cdr3_nt: TGTGCCAGCTCACAGGGGGGCGGGACAGGCCAGTTCTTC
d_call: TRBD1
clone_size: once
cdr3_length: 13
v_call: TRBV11-2
j_call: TRBJ2-1

cdr3_aa: CASSSTGGVGGWGANVLTF
cdr3_nt: TGTGCCAGCAGTTCGACAGGGGGCGTAGGGGGATGGGGGGCCAACGTCCTGACTTTC
d_call: TRBD1
clone_size: -
cdr3_length: 19
v_call: TRBV27
j_call: TRBJ2-6

cdr3_aa: CASSKPTGHEDTQYF
cdr3_nt: TGTGCCAGCAGCAAACCGACAGGGCATGAAGATACGCAGTATTTT
d_call: -
clone_size: once
cdr3_length: 15
v_call: TRBV21-1
j_call: TRBJ2-3

cdr3_aa: CASSPGISGNTIYF
cdr3_nt: TGTGCCAGCAGCCCGGGTATCTCTGGAAACACCATATATTTT
d_call: -
clone_size: -
cdr3_length: 14
v_call: TRBV9
j_call: TRBJ1-3

cdr3_aa: CASSTDGMNTEAFF
cdr3_nt: TGCGCCAGCAGCACAGACGGGATGAACACTGAAGCTTTCTTT
d_call: -
clone_size: -
cdr3_length: 14
v_call: TRBV5-1
j_call: TRBJ1-1

cdr3_aa: CASSLNAYGELFF
cdr3_nt: TGTGCCAGCAGCTTAAACGCGTACGGGGAGCTGTTTTTT
d_call: -
clone_size: once
cdr3_length: 13
v_call: TRBV7-2
j_call: TRBJ2-2

cdr3_aa: CASSLELAEQETQYF
cdr3_nt: TGTGCCAGCAGCTTGGAACTAGCGGAGCAAGAGACCCAGTACTTC
d_call: TRBD2
clone_size: -
cdr3_length: 15
v_call: TRBV5-4
j_call: TRBJ2-5

cdr3_aa: CASSFFGESSYNSPLHF
cdr3_nt: TGCGCCAGCAGCTTCTTCGGGGAAAGCTCCTATAATTCACCCCTCCACTTT
d_call: -
clone_size: -
cdr3_length: 17
v_call: TRBV5-1
j_call: TRBJ1-6